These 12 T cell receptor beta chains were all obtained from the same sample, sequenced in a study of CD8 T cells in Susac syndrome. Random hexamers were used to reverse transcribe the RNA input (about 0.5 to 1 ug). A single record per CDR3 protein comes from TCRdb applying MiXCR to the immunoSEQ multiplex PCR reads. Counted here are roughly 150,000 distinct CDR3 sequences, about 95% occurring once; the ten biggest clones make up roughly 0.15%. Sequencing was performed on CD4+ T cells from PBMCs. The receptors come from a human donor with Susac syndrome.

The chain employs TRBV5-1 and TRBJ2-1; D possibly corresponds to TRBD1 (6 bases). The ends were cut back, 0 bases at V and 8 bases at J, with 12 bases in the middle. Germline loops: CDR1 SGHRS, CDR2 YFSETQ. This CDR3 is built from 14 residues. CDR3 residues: CASSLVSGVDEQFF. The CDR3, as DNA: TGCGCCAGCAGCTTGGTGTCAGGGGTGGATGAGCAGTTCTTC.

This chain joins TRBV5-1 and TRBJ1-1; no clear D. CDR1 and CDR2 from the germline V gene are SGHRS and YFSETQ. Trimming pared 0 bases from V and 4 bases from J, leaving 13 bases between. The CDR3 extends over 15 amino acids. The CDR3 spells CASSLVAGLSTEAFF. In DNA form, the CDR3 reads TGCGCCAGCAGCTTGGTAGCCGGCCTTAGCACTGAAGCTTTCTTT. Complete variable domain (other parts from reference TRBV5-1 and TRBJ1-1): KAGVTQTPRYLIKTRGQQVTLSCSPISGHRSVSWYQQTPGQGLQFLFEYFSETQRNKGNFPGRFSGRQFSNSRSEMNVSTLELGDSALYLCASSLVAGLSTEAFFGQGTRLTVV.

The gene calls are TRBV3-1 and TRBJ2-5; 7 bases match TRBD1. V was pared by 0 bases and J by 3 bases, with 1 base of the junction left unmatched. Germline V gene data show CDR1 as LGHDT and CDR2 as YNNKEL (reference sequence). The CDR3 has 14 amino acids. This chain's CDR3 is CASSQETGKETQYF. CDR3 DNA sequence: TGTGCCAGCAGCCAAGAGACAGGGAAAGAGACCCAGTACTTC.

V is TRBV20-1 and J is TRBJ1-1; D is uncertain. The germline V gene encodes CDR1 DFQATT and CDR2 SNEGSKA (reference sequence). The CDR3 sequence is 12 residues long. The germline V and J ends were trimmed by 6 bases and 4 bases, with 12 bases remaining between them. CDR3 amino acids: CSASQSGTEAFF. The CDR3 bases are TGCAGTGCAAGTCAGTCGGGCACTGAAGCTTTCTTT.

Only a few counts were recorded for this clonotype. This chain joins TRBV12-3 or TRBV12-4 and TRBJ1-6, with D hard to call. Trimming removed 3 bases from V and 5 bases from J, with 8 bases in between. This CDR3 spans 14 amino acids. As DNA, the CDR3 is TGTGCCAGCAGTTTGGGGAGCCATAATTCACCCCTCCACTTT. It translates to CASSLGSHNSPLHF.

This CDR3 is CASSPTQGSNYGYTF. In DNA form, the CDR3 reads TGTGCCAGCAGCCCAACACAGGGATCTAACTATGGCTACACCTTC. V usage is TRBV3-1 and J usage is TRBJ1-2; possible D gene TRBD1, 6 bases. Deletions cut 4 bases from V and 0 bases from J, with 12 bases between. Germline loops: CDR1 LGHDT, CDR2 YNNKEL (reference sequence). The CDR3 consists of 15 residues.

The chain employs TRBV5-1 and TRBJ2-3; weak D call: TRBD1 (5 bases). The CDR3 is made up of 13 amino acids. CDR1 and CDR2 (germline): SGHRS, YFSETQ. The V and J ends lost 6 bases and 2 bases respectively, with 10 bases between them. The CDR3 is CASTRVYTDTQYF. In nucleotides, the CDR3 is TGCGCCAGCACCAGGGTGTACACAGATACGCAGTATTTT.

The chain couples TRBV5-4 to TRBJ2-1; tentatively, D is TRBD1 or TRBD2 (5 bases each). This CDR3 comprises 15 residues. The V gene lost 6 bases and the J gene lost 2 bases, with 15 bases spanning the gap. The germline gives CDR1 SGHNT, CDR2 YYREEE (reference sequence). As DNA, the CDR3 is TGTGCCAGCACCCAAGAGGGCAGGGCCTACAATGAGCAGTTCTTC. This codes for CASTQEGRAYNEQFF.

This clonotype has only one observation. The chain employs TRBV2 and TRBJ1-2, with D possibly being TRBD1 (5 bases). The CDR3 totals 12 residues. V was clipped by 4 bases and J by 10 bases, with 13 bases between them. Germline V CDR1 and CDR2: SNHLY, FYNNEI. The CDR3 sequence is CASSGNRGDYTF. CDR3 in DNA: TGTGCCAGCAGTGGGAACAGAGGGGACTACACCTTC.

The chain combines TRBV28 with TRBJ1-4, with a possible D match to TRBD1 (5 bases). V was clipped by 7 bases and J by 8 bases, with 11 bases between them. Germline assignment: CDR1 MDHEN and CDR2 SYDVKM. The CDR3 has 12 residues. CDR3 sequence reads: CASTSGIEKLFF. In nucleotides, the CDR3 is TGTGCCAGCACCTCAGGGATCGAAAAACTGTTTTTT.

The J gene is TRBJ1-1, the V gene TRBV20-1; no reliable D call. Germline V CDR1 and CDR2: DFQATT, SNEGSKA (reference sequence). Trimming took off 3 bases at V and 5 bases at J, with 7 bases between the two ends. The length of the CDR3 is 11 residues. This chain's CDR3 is CSASPVTEAFF. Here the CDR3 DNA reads TGCAGTGCTAGTCCTGTTACTGAAGCTTTCTTT.

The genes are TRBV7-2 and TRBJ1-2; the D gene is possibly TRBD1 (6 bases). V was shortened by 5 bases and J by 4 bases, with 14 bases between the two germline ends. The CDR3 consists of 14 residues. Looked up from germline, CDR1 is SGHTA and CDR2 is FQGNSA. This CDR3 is CASSGKGGSYGYTF. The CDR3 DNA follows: TGTGCCAGCAGCGGGAAGGGGGGATCCTATGGCTACACCTTC.